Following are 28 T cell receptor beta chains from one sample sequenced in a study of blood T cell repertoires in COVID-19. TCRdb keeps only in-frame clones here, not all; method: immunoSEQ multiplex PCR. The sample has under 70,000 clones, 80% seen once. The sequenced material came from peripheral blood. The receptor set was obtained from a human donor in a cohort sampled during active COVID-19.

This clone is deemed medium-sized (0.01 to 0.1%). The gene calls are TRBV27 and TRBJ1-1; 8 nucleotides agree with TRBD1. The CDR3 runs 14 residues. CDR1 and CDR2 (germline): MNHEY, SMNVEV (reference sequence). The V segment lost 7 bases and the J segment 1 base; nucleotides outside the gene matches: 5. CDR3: CASNRQGPNTEAFF. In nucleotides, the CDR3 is TGTGCCAGCAACCGACAGGGGCCGAACACTGAAGCTTTCTTT.

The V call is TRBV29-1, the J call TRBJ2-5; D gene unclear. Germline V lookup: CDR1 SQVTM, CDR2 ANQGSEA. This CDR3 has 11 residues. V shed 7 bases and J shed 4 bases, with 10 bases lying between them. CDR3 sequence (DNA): TGCAGCGCCGACATCGGAGAGACCCAGTACTTC. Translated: CSADIGETQYF.

The CDR3 protein is CASSPVGTGLYEQYF. CDR3 bases: TGTGCCAGCTCACCAGTCGGGACAGGCTTATACGAGCAGTACTTC. The rearrangement uses TRBV18 and TRBJ2-7; 8 positions agree with TRBD1. The J segment lost 4 bases and the V segment lost 2 bases, leaving 7 bases of the junction unmatched. This CDR3 region has 15 residues. From germline, CDR1 is KGHSH and CDR2 LQKENI.

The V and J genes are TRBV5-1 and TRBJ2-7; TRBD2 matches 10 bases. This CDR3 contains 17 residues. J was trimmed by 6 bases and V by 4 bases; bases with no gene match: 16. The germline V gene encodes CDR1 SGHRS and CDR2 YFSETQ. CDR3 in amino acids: CASSRTSSGSLGREQYF. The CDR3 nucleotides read TGCGCCAGCAGCCGAACCTCTAGCGGGAGCTTAGGTCGCGAGCAGTACTTC. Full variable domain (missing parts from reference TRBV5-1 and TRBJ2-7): KAGVTQTPRYLIKTRGQQVTLSCSPISGHRSVSWYQQTPGQGLQFLFEYFSETQRNKGNFPGRFSGRQFSNSRSEMNVSTLELGDSALYLCASSRTSSGSLGREQYFGPGTRLTVT.

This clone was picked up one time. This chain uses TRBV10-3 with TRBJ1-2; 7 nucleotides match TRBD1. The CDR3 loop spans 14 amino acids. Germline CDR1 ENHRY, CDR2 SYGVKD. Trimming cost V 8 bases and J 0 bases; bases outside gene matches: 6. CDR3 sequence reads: CAIAPGGANYGYTF. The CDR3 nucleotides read TGTGCCATCGCCCCAGGGGGAGCTAACTATGGCTACACCTTC.

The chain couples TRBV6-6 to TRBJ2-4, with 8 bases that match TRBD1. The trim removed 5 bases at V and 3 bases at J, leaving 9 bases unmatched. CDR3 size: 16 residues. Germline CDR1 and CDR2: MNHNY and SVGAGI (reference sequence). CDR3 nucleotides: TGTGCCAGCAGTAACCCTCAGGGGGCCGACAAAAACATTCAGTACTTC. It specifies CASSNPQGADKNIQYF.

CDR3 DNA: TGTGCCAGCAGTTACCTGGGAGGCCCCTACAATGAGCAGTTCTTC. Translating gives CASSYLGGPYNEQFF. The chain carries TRBV6-2 or TRBV6-3 and TRBJ2-1; the D gene is possibly TRBD2 (6 bases). CDR1 MNHEY and CDR2 SVGEGT come from the germline V gene. This CDR3 has 15 residues. The ends were cut back, 2 bases at V and 2 bases at J, with 10 bases in the middle.

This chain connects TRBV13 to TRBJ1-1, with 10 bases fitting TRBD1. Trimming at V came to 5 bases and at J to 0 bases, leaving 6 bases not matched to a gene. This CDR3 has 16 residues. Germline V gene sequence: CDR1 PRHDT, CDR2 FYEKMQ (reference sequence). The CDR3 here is CASSDRTGGLNTEAFF. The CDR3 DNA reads TGTGCCAGCAGCGATAGGACAGGGGGTCTGAACACTGAAGCTTTCTTT. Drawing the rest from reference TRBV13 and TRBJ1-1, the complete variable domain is AAGVIQSPRHLIKEKRETATLKCYPIPRHDTVYWYQQGPGQDPQFLISFYEKMQSDKGSIPDRFSAQQFSDYHSELNMSSLELGDSALYFCASSDRTGGLNTEAFFGQGTRLTVV.

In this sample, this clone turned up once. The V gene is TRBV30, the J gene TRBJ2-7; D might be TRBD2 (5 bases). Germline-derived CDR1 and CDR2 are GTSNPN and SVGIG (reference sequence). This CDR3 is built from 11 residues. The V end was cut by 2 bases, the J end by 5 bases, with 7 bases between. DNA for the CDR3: TGTGCCTGGAGTCCCGGGAACGAGCAGTACTTC. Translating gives CAWSPGNEQYF.

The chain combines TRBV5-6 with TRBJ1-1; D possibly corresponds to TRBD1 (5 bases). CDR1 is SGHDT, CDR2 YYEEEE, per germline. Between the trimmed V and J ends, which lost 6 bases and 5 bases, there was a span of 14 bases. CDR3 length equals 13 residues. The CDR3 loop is CASTFSGRTEAFF. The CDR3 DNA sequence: TGTGCCAGCACCTTTTCAGGGAGGACTGAAGCTTTCTTT. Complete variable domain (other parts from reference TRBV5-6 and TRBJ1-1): DAGVTQSPTHLIKTRGQQVTLRCSPKSGHDTVSWYQQALGQGPQFIFQYYEEEERQRGNFPDRFSGHQFPNYSSELNVNALLLGDSALYLCASTFSGRTEAFFGQGTRLTVV.

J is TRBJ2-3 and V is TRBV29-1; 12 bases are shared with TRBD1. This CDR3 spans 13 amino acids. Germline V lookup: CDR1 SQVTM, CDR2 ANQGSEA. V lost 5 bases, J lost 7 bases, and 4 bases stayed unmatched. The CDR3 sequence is CSVRGQGANTQYF. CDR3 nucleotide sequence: TGCAGCGTTCGGGGACAGGGGGCTAATACGCAGTATTTT.

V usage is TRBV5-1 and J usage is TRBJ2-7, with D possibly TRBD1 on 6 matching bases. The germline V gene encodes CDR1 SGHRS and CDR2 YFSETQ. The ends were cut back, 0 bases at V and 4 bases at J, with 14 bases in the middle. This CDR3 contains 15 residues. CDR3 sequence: CASSLGGGAAYEQYF. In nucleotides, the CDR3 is TGCGCCAGCAGCTTGGGAGGGGGAGCCGCGTACGAGCAGTACTTC. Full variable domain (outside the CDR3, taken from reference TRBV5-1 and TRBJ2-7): KAGVTQTPRYLIKTRGQQVTLSCSPISGHRSVSWYQQTPGQGLQFLFEYFSETQRNKGNFPGRFSGRQFSNSRSEMNVSTLELGDSALYLCASSLGGGAAYEQYFGPGTRLTVT.

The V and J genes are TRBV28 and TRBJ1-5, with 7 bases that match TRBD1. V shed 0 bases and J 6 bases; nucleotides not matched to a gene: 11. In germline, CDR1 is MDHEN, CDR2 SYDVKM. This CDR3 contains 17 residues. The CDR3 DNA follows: TGTGCCAGCAGTTTATGGGACAGGCACCTCTTGGGTCAGCCCCAGCATTTT. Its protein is CASSLWDRHLLGQPQHF.

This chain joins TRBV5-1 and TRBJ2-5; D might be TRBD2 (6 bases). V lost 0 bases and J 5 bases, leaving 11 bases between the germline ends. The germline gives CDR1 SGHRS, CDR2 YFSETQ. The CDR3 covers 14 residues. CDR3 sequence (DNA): TGCGCCAGCAGCTTGGGGGCAGGGAGGGAGACCCAGTACTTC. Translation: CASSLGAGRETQYF.

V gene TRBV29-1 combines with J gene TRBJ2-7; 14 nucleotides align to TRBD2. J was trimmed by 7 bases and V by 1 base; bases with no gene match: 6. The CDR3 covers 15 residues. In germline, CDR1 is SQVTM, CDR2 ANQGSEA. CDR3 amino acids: CSVEGGLAGEGEQYF. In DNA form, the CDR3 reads TGCAGCGTTGAAGGGGGACTAGCGGGGGAGGGAGAGCAGTACTTC.

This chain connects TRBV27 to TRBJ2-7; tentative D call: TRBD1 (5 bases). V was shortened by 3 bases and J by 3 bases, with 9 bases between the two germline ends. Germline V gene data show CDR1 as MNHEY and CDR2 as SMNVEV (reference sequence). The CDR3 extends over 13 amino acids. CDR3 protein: CASSLQGFYEQYF. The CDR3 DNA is TGTGCCAGCAGTTTGCAGGGTTTCTACGAGCAGTACTTC.

Here the CDR3 reads CASGAAGPYEQYF. CDR3 DNA: TGTGCCAGCGGGGCGGCAGGGCCCTACGAGCAGTACTTC. This chain joins TRBV11-2 and TRBJ2-7, with D tentatively TRBD1 (5 bases). Germline V gives CDR1 SGHAT, CDR2 FQNNGV. V lost 8 bases, J lost 2 bases, and 13 bases lay in between. CDR3 size: 13 residues.

The CDR3: CASSSPLAGDPYEQYF. CDR3 nucleotides: TGTGCCAGCAGCTCCCCGCTAGCGGGAGACCCCTACGAGCAGTACTTC. The chain has TRBV28 and TRBJ2-7, with 10 bases matching TRBD2. J gave up 2 bases and V 6 bases, and 10 bases lay outside the gene matches. The CDR3 is 16 amino acids. Germline V gene data show CDR1 as MDHEN and CDR2 as SYDVKM.

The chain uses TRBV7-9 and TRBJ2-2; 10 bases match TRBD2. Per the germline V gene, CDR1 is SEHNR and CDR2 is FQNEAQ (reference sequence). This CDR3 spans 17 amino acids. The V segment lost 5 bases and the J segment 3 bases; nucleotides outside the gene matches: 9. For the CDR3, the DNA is TGTGCCAGCAGCCCCCGTGGGACTAGCGCCTACACCGGGGAGCTGTTTTTT. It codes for CASSPRGTSAYTGELFF.

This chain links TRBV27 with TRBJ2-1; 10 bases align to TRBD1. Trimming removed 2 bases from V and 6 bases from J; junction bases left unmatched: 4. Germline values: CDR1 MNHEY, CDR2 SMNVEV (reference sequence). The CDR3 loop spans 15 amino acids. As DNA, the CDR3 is TGTGCCAGCAGTTTAGACAGGGGGCTGGGCAATGAGCAGTTCTTC. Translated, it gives CASSLDRGLGNEQFF.

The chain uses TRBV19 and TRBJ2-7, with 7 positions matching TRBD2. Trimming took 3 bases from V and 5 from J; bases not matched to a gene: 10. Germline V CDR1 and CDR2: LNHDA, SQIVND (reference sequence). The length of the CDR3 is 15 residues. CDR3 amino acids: CASSMGGQVNNEQYF. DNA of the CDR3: TGTGCCAGTAGTATGGGAGGGCAGGTGAACAACGAGCAGTACTTC.

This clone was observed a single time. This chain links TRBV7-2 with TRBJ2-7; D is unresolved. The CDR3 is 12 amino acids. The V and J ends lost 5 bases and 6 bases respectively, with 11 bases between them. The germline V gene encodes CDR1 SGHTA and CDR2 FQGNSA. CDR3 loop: CASSLIGSEQYF. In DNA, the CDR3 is TGTGCCAGCAGCCTGATTGGCTCCGAGCAGTACTTC.

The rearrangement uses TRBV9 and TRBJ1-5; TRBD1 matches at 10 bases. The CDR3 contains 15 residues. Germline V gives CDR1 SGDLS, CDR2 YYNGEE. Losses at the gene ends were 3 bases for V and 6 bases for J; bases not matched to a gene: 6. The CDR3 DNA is TGTGCCAGCAGCGCGGGGACAGGGGTACGTCAGCCCCAGCATTTT. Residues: CASSAGTGVRQPQHF.

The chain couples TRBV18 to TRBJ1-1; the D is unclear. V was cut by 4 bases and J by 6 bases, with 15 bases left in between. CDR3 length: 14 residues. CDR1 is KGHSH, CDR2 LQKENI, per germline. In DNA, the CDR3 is TGTGCCAGCTCACGCGAGGCCTTGGTCGCTGAAGCTTTCTTT. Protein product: CASSREALVAEAFF.

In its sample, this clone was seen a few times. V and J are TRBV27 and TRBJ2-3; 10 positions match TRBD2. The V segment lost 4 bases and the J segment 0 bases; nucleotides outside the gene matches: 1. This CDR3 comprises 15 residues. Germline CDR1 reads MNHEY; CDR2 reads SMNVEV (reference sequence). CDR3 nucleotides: TGTGCCAGCAGTTCGACTAGCGGGAGCACAGATACGCAGTATTTT. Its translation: CASSSTSGSTDTQYF.

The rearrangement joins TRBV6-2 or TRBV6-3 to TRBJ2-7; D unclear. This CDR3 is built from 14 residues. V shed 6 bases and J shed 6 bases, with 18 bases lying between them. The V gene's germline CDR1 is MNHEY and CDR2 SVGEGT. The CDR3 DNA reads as TGTGCCAGCAGCCTGGTAGCAGTGAGAGGCGAGCAGTACTTC. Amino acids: CASSLVAVRGEQYF.

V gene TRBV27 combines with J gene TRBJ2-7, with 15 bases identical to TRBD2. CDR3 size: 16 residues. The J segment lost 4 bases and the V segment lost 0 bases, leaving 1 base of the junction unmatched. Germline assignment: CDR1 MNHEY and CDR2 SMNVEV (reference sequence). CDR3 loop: CASSLSGTSGRYEQYF. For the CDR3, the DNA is TGTGCCAGCAGTTTATCTGGGACTAGCGGGAGGTACGAGCAGTACTTC.

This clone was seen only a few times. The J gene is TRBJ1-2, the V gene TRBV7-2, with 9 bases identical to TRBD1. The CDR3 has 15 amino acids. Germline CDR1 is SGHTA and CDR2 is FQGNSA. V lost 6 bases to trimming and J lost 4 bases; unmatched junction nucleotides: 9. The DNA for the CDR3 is TGTGCCAGCAGGGGTGGGACAGGGCTCCGCTATGGCTACACCTTC. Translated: CASRGGTGLRYGYTF. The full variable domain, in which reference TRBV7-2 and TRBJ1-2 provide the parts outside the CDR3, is GAGVSQSPSNKVTEKGKDVELRCDPISGHTALYWYRQSLGQGLEFLIYFQGNSAPDKSGLPSDRFSAERTGGSVSTLTIQRTQQEDSAVYLCASRGGTGLRYGYTFGSGTRLTVV.